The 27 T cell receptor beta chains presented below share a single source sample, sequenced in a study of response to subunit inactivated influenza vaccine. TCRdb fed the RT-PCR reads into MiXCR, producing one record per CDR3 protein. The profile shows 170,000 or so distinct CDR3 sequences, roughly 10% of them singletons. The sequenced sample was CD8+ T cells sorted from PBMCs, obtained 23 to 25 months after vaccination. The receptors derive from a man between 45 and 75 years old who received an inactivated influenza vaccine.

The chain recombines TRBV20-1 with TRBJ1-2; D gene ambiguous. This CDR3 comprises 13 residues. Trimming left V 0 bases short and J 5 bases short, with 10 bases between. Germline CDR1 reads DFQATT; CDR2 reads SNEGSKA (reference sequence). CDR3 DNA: TGCAGTGCTAGAGATCCGGGTTTGTATGGCTACACCTTC. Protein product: CSARDPGLYGYTF.

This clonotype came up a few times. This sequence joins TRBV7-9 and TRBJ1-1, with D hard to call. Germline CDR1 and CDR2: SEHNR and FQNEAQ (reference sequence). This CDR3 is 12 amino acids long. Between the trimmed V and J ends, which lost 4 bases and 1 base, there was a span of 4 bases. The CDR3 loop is CASSYTNTEAFF. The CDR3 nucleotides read TGTGCCAGCAGCTACACGAACACTGAAGCTTTCTTT. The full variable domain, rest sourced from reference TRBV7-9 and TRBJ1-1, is DTGVSQNPRHKITKRGQNVTFRCDPISEHNRLYWYRQTLGQGPEFLTYFQNEAQLEKSRLLSDRFSAERPKGSFSTLEIQRTEQGDSAMYLCASSYTNTEAFFGQGTRLTVV.

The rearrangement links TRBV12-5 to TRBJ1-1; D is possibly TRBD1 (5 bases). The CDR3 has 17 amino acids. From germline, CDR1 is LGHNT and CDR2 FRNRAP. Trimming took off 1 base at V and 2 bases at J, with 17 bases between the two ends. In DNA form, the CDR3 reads TGTGCTAGTGGTTTGGCGCCGAGTAGGGGCGAAAACACTGAAGCTTTCTTT. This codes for CASGLAPSRGENTEAFF.

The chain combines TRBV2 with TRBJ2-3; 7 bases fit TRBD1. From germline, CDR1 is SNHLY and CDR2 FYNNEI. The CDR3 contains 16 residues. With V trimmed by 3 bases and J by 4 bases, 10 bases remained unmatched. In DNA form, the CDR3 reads TGTGCCAGCAGTGACCGGGCAGGGGGTTTGCCAGATACGCAGTATTTT. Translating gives CASSDRAGGLPDTQYF.

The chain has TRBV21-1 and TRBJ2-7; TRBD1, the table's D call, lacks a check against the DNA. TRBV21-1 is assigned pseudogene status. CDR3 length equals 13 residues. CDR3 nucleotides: TGTGCCAGCAGCAGACAGGGGGCGGGCGAGCAGTACTTC. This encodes CASSRQGAGEQYF.

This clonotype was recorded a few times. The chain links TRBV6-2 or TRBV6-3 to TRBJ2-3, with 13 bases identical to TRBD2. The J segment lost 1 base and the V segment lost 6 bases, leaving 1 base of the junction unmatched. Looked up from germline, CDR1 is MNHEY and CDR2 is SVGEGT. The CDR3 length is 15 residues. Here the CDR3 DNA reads TGTGCCAGCAGAGGACTAGCGGGGGGCACAGATACGCAGTATTTT. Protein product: CASRGLAGGTDTQYF.

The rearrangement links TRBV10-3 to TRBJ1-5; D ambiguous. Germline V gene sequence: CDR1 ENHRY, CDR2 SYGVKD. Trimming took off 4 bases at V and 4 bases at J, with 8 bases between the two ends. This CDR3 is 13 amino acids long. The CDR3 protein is CAISGVGNQPQHF. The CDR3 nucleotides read TGTGCCATCAGTGGGGTCGGAAATCAGCCCCAGCATTTT.

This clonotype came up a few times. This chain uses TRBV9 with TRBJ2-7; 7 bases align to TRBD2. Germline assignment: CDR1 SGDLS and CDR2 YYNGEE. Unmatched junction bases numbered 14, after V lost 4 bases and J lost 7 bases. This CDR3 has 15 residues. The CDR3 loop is CASSPPLAEPGEQYF. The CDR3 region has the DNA TGTGCCAGCAGCCCCCCCCTAGCGGAGCCAGGGGAGCAGTACTTC.

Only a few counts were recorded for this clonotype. The CDR3 DNA follows: TGCGCCAGCAGCCGAGGCGGGGGAGGGCCTTACGAGCAGTACTTC. Protein product: CASSRGGGGPYEQYF. V and J are TRBV4-3 and TRBJ2-7, with TRBD2 matching 7 bases. This CDR3 spans 15 amino acids. V lost 4 bases and J lost 4; bases outside the gene matches: 10. Germline V gene lookup returns CDR1 LGHNA and CDR2 YSLEER.

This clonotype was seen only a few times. The CDR3 DNA reads as TGCGCCAGCAGCCAAGCCGCCAGCTCCTACAATGAGCAGTTCTTC. This encodes CASSQAASSYNEQFF. This chain uses TRBV4-3 with TRBJ2-1, with unresolved D. CDR3 size: 15 residues. Germline-derived CDR1 and CDR2 are LGHNA and YSLEER. The V end lost 1 base, the J end lost 0 bases, and 7 bases lay between the germline ends.

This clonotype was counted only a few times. CDR3 sequence reads: CATSDPFDPEQFF. The CDR3 DNA is TGTGCCACCAGTGATCCTTTTGACCCGGAGCAGTTCTTC. V and J are TRBV24-1 and TRBJ2-1, with D unresolved. The V end lost 3 bases, the J end lost 10 bases, and 12 bases lay between the germline ends. CDR3 length: 13 amino acids. In germline, CDR1 is KGHDR, CDR2 SFDVKD.

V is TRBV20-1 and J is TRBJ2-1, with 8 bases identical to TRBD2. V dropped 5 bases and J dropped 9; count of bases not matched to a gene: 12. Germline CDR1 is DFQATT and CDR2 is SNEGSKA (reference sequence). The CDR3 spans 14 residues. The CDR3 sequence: CSARGLASRLEQFF. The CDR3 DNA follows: TGCAGTGCTCGCGGACTAGCATCTCGCCTTGAGCAGTTCTTC.

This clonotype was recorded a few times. In nucleotides, the CDR3 is TGCGCCAGCAGCCAAGATGTCAGCACCACAGATACGCAGTATTTT. This encodes CASSQDVSTTDTQYF. This chain uses TRBV4-3 with TRBJ2-3; D gene ambiguous. From germline, CDR1 is LGHNA and CDR2 YSLEER. The CDR3 runs to 15 residues. The V end was cut by 0 bases, the J end by 2 bases, with 9 bases between.

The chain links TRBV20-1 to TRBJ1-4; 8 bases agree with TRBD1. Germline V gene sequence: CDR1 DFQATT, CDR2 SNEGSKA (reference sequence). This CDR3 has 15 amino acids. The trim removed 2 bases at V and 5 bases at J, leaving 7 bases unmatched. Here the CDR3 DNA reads TGCAGTGCTAGAAGGTTTACAGGGGGGAATGAAAAACTGTTTTTT. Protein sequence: CSARRFTGGNEKLFF.

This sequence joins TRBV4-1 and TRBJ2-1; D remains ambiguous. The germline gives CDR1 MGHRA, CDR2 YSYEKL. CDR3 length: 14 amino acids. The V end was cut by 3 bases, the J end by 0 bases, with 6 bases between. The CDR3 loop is CASSQSISYNEQFF. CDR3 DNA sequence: TGCGCCAGCAGCCAGTCTATCTCCTACAATGAGCAGTTCTTC.

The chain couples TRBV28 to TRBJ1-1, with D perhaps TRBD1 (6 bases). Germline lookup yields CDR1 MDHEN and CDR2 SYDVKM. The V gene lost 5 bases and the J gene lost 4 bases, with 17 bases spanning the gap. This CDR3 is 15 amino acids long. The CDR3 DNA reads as TGTGCCAGCAGTCCCCGGATCCTAGGGGGCACTGAAGCTTTCTTT. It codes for CASSPRILGGTEAFF.

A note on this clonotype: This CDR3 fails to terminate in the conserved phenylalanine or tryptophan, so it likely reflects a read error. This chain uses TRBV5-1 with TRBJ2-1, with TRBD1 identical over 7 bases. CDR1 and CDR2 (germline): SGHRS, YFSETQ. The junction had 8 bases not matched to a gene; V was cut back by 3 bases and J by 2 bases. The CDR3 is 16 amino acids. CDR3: CASSWGQPYTYNEQFL. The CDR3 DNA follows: TGCGCCAGCAGCTGGGGACAGCCGTACACCTACAATGAGCAGTTCTTA.

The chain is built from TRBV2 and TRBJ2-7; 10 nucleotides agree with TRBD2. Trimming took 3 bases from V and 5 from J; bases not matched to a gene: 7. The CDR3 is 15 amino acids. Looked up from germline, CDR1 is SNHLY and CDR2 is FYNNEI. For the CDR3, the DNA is TGTGCCAGCAGTGAGGGGACTAGCGTTCCCAACGAGCAGTACTTC. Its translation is CASSEGTSVPNEQYF.

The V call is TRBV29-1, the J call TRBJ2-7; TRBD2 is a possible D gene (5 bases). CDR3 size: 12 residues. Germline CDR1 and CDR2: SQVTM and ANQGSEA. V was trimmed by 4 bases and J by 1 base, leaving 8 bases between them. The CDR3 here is CSVVEASYEQYF. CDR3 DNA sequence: TGCAGCGTTGTGGAGGCGTCCTACGAGCAGTACTTC.

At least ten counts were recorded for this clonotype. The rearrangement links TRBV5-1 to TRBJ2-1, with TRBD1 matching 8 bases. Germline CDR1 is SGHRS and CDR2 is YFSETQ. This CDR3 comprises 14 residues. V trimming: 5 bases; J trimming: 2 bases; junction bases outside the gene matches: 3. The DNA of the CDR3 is TGCGCCAGCAGAGGGACAGGCCCCTACAATGAGCAGTTCTTC. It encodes CASRGTGPYNEQFF.

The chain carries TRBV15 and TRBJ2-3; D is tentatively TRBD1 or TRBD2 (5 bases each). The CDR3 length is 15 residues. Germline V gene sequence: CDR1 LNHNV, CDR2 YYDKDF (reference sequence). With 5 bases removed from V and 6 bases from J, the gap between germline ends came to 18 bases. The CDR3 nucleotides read TGTGCCACCAGCCCCCAAGGGACCCTTTTTGATACGCAGTATTTT. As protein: CATSPQGTLFDTQYF.

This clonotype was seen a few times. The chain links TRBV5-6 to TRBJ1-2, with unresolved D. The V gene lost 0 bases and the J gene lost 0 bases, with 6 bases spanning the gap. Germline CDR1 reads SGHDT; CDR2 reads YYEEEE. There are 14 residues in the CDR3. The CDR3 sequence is CASSLVVANYGYTF. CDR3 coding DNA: TGTGCCAGCAGCTTGGTGGTAGCTAACTATGGCTACACCTTC.

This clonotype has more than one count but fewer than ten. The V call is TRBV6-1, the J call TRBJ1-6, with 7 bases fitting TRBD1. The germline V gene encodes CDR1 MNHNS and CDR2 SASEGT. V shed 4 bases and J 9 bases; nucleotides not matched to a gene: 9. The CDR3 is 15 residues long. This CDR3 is CASSGMGQILSPLHF. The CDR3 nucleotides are TGTGCCAGCAGTGGAATGGGACAGATCCTTTCACCCCTCCACTTT.

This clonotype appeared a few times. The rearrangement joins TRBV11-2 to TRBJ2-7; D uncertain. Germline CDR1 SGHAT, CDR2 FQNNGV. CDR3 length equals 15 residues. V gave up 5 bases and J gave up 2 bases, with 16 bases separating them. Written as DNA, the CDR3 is TGTGCCAGCAGCCACGGTGTTTTTGAGACCTACGAGCAGTACTTC. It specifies CASSHGVFETYEQYF. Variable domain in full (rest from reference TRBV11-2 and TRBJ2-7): EAGVAQSPRYKIIEKRQSVAFWCNPISGHATLYWYQQILGQGPKLLIQFQNNGVVDDSQLPKDRFSAERLKGVDSTLKIQPAKLEDSAVYLCASSHGVFETYEQYFGPGTRLTVT.

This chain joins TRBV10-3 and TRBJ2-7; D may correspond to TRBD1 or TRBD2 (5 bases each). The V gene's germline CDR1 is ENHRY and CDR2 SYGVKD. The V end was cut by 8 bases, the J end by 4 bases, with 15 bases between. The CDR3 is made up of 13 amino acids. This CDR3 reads CAISGERQYEQYF. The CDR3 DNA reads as TGTGCCATCTCTGGGGAGCGACAGTACGAGCAGTACTTC.

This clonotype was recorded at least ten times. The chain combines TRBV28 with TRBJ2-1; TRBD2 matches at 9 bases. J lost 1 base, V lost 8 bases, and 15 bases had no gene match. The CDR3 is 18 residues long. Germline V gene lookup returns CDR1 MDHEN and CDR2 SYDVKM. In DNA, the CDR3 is TGTGCCAGCGGAACGGGCTCCGGGACTAGCTTTTCCTACAATGAGCAGTTCTTC. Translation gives CASGTGSGTSFSYNEQFF.

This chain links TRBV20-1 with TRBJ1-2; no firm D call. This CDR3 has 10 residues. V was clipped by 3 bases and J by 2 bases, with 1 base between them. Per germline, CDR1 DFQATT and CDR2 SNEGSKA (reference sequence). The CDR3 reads CSARNYGYTF. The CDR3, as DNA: TGCAGTGCTAGGAACTATGGCTACACCTTC.